These 10 T cell receptor beta chains share one sample of origin, sequenced in a study of TIL therapy for anti-PD-1-resistant metastatic lung cancer. The sample's time point: pre-treatment sample, taken before nivolumab and TIL therapy. Sequencing used immunoSEQ v3. Clones were read by immunoSEQ multiplex PCR, and TCRdb kept only the in-frame ones, dropping some. The sample shows 15,000 to 20,000 clones, about four fifths of them seen only once. The source material was blood, sampled at baseline. These receptors were taken from a person aged 30 to 80 with non-small cell lung cancer.

This clone was recorded once. The chain recombines TRBV7-2 with TRBJ2-2; D gene unclear. The germline V and J ends were trimmed by 0 bases and 3 bases, with 5 bases remaining between them. Germline values: CDR1 SGHTA, CDR2 FQGNSA. This CDR3 contains 14 residues. The chain's CDR3 is CASSLARYTGELFF. CDR3 DNA: TGTGCCAGCAGCTTAGCGCGATACACCGGGGAGCTGTTTTTT.

The CDR3 sequence: CASSLTVGLENNEQFF. The CDR3 coding sequence is TGTGCCAGCAGCTTAACTGTGGGACTGGAAAACAATGAGCAGTTCTTC. This rearrangement joins TRBV11-1 to TRBJ2-1; TRBD2 might be the D (6 bases). The CDR3 length is 16 residues. V lost 2 bases, J lost 5 bases, and 16 bases lay in between. CDR1 SGHAT and CDR2 FQDESV come from the germline V gene (reference sequence). The whole variable domain, remainder taken from reference TRBV11-1 and TRBJ2-1, is EAEVAQSPRYKITEKSQAVAFWCDPISGHATLYWYRQILGQGPELLVQFQDESVVDDSQLPKDRFSAERLKGVDSTLKIQPAELGDSAMYLCASSLTVGLENNEQFFGPGTRLTVL.

This clone was seen more than once but under ten times. The chain has TRBV25-1 and TRBJ1-5, with TRBD1 matching over 9 bases. The CDR3 runs 12 residues. V trimming: 9 bases; J trimming: 6 bases; junction bases outside the gene matches: 3. Germline V gene lookup returns CDR1 MGHDK and CDR2 SYGVNS. The CDR3 spells CARGTGSQPQHF. CDR3 in DNA: TGTGCCAGAGGGACAGGGAGTCAGCCCCAGCATTTT.

The rearrangement joins TRBV30 to TRBJ2-5, with D perhaps matching TRBD1 (5 bases). Per germline, CDR1 GTSNPN and CDR2 SVGIG (reference sequence). This CDR3 region has 15 residues. Between the trimmed V and J ends, which lost 2 bases and 1 base, there was a span of 14 bases. The DNA for the CDR3 is TGTGCCTGGAGTACTGGGGCTGGCCCCCAAGAGACCCAGTACTTC. It is translated as CAWSTGAGPQETQYF.

This chain uses TRBV28 with TRBJ1-2, with no clear D. Germline-derived CDR1 and CDR2 are MDHEN and SYDVKM. V lost 3 bases and J 4 bases, leaving 12 bases between the germline ends. The CDR3 covers 14 residues. CDR3 region: CASSLELRVYGYTF. The CDR3 DNA sequence: TGTGCCAGCAGTTTGGAGCTCCGGGTCTATGGCTACACCTTC.

This chain joins TRBV7-9 and TRBJ2-3; D gene ambiguous. The germline gives CDR1 SEHNR, CDR2 FQNEAQ (reference sequence). This CDR3 is built from 15 residues. V gave up 3 bases and J gave up 0 bases, with 10 bases separating them. The CDR3 protein is CASSFPLRSTDTQYF. In DNA form, the CDR3 reads TGTGCCAGCAGCTTTCCCCTCCGGAGCACAGATACGCAGTATTTT.

V usage is TRBV18 and J usage is TRBJ1-2; 8 nucleotides match TRBD1. Germline CDR1 and CDR2: KGHSH and LQKENI. The junction had 2 bases not matched to a gene; V was cut back by 2 bases and J by 3 bases. This CDR3 spans 14 amino acids. CDR3 region: CASSPSGGDYGYTF. The CDR3 DNA reads as TGTGCCAGCTCACCATCAGGGGGCGACTATGGCTACACCTTC.

The chain carries TRBV7-2 and TRBJ2-3, with 13 positions matching TRBD2. Germline V gives CDR1 SGHTA, CDR2 FQGNSA. The CDR3 totals 13 residues. With 5 bases clipped from V and 12 bases from J, the junction kept 5 bases outside the gene matches. The CDR3 loop reads CASSVTSGRVQYF. CDR3 nucleotide sequence: TGTGCCAGCAGCGTTACTAGCGGGAGGGTTCAGTATTTT.

This clone has just one count. The CDR3 reads CASRRDRTGSNQPQHF. Here the CDR3 DNA reads TGTGCCAGCCGCCGGGATCGGACAGGAAGCAATCAGCCCCAGCATTTT. V is TRBV2 and J is TRBJ1-5, with 7 bases that match TRBD1. The CDR3 consists of 16 residues. Per the germline V gene, CDR1 is SNHLY and CDR2 is FYNNEI. The J segment lost 1 base and the V segment lost 8 bases, leaving 11 bases of the junction unmatched.

A note on this clone: Distinct nucleotide sequences in the sample also encode this CDR3. The gene calls are TRBV28 and TRBJ1-2, with 8 nucleotides matching TRBD1. Germline assignment: CDR1 MDHEN and CDR2 SYDVKM. This CDR3 region has 14 residues. After removal of 4 bases from V and 6 bases from J, the junction contained 7 bases not matched to a gene. DNA of the CDR3: TGTGCCAGCAGTTCTGGACAGGGTAGAAATGGCTACACCTTC. Translation gives CASSSGQGRNGYTF.